This TCR beta chain was obtained from a study of blood T cell repertoires in COVID-19. Whole-study context: Sources were T cells, B-cell-depleted T cells, or PBMCs; the material itself was cDNA or gDNA.

Generated by immunoSEQ multiplex PCR, the TCRdb table keeps only in-frame clones and is missing some. The sample lists roughly 250,000 clones; 65% to 85% were seen once. V lost 5 bases, J lost 8 bases, and 10 bases stayed unmatched. The CDR3 has 15 residues. From germline, CDR1 is MNHNY and CDR2 SVGAGI (reference sequence). The chain couples TRBV6-6 to TRBJ1-2; 11 bases map to TRBD1. The source material was peripheral blood. The sequence derives from a human donor in a cohort sampled during active COVID-19. The CDR3 nucleotides are TGTGCCAGCAGTCCCGGGACAGGGGGAACGCGGGGCTACACCTTC. Translating gives CASSPGTGGTRGYTF.